Presented here are 3 T cell receptor beta chains from one specimen sequenced in a study of human T cells and chemical hapten exposure. Time point: healthy volunteer bleed at 2 weeks. From whole blood left unfractionated, total RNA was extracted. TCRdb fed the RACE reads into MiXCR, producing one record per CDR3 protein. The table has 85,000 to 95,000 distinct CDR3 sequences, approximately 10% seen once; the top ten hold around 2.8%. Material for sequencing was whole blood. Receptors were obtained from a female donor in good health. Some clones in this sample may be carry-over from other donors' samples.

This clonotype was seen repeatedly, ten times or more. The rearrangement links TRBV4-1 to TRBJ2-5, with 10 bases matching TRBD2. The CDR3 length is 18 residues. The germline V gene has CDR1 MGHRA and CDR2 YSYEKL. V dropped 3 bases and J dropped 5; count of bases not matched to a gene: 15. CDR3 region: CASSQTATGLAGEETQYF. The CDR3 bases are TGCGCCAGCAGCCAGACCGCGACAGGGCTAGCGGGAGAGGAGACCCAGTACTTC.

This rearrangement joins TRBV29-1 to TRBJ1-2, with 7 positions matching TRBD1. The CDR3 has 14 residues. From germline, CDR1 is SQVTM and CDR2 ANQGSEA. Trimming removed 6 bases from V and 2 bases from J; junction bases left unmatched: 9. Written as DNA, the CDR3 is TGCAGCGTCGCCCAGGGACAGCCGAACTATGGCTACACCTTC. Amino acid sequence: CSVAQGQPNYGYTF.

This clonotype has ten or more counts. The chain recombines TRBV7-3 with TRBJ2-3; 8 nucleotides match TRBD2. The CDR3 runs 16 residues. The germline V gene encodes CDR1 SGHTA and CDR2 FQGTGA. The junction had 13 bases not matched to a gene; V was cut back by 6 bases and J by 5 bases. The CDR3 region is CASSLTAGAGVDTQYF. Here the CDR3 DNA reads TGTGCCAGCAGTTTGACAGCGGGAGCAGGGGTAGATACGCAGTATTTT.